The table lists the clone carrying this TCR beta chain with a few counts. One base away lies a much larger clone, so this may be a sequencing read error. No cell sorting was done before RNA was extracted from the tissue. This sample is drawn from a study of tumor and adjacent non-tumor tissue in lung cancer. Three rounds of nested PCR, following a modified ARM-PCR protocol, produced the TCRbeta library. Each CDR3 protein is one row after TCRdb ran MiXCR on the multiplex PCR reads. The sample includes 200,000 to 250,000 distinct CDR3 sequences, less than 80% of them seen just once. Sequencing input: lung tumor tissue. This sequence originates from a man aged 55 to 70 with non-small cell lung cancer.

The CDR3 loop reads CSARVTNTDTQYF. The CDR3 coding sequence is TGCAGTGCTAGAGTAACCAACACAGATACGCAGTATTTT. The V and J genes are TRBV20-1 and TRBJ2-3; no clear D. Trimming pared 1 base from V and 2 bases from J, leaving 7 bases between. CDR1 and CDR2 from the germline V gene are DFQATT and SNEGSKA (reference sequence). CDR3 length: 13 amino acids.